This TCR beta chain stems from a study of cytomegalovirus exposure and HLA in healthy donors. General study findings and limits: In vitro experiments confirmed that three CMV-associated chains were specific for CMV antigens. Roughly uniform sequencing depth across donors was assumed, possibly incorrectly. Most of the CMV-associated TCR beta chains (in a later analysis) appeared to be HLA-restricted.

60 Vbeta and 13 Jbeta primers were used in PCR. This table comes from immunoSEQ multiplex PCR, and its TCRdb copy is limited to in-frame clones, with some not included. The table has 100,000 to 150,000 clones, around 80% seen once. Turning to this clone: Its antigen is still unknown.

Healthy bone marrow donors made up the donors. This CDR3 contains 13 residues. V shed 5 bases and J shed 1 base, with 12 bases lying between them. Germline V gene lookup returns CDR1 SQVTM and CDR2 ANQGSEA. The V and J genes are TRBV29-1 and TRBJ2-7, with D perhaps matching TRBD1 (6 bases). The sequence was collected from a female donor in good health and CMV-seronegative. Material for sequencing was PBMCs. The DNA of the CDR3 is TGCAGCGTTTTGGGACATTTGTCCTACGAGCAGTACTTC. Residues: CSVLGHLSYEQYF.